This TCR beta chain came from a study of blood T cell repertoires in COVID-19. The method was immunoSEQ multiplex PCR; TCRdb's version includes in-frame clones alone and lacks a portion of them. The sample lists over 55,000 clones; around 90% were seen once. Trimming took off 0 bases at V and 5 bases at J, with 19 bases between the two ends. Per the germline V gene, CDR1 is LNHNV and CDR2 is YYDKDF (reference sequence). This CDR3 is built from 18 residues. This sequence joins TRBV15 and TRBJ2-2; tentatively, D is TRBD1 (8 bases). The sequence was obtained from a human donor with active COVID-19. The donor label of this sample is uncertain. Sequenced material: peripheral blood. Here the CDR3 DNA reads TGTGCCACCAGCAGAGATGGGGTTCACAGGGGGGGAACCGGGGAGCTGTTTTTT. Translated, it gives CATSRDGVHRGGTGELFF.